This T cell receptor (beta chain) stems from a study of control samples from healthy donors and cancer patients. The data were produced by immunoSEQ multiplex PCR, yet TCRdb's version contains in-frame clones alone and is incomplete. The sample has 170,000 or so clones; about 93% are singletons. The CDR3 runs to 13 residues. V dropped 3 bases and J dropped 0 bases, with 5 bases sitting between them. Per the germline V gene, CDR1 is LGHDT and CDR2 is YNNKEL (reference sequence). This chain links TRBV3-1 (or the pseudogene TRBV3-2) with TRBJ2-5; D unresolved. What was sequenced was blood. The TCR was taken from a man aged 18 to 29 in good health. CDR3 sequence reads: CASSHQNQETQYF. The CDR3 DNA reads as TGTGCCAGCAGCCACCAGAACCAAGAGACCCAGTACTTC.